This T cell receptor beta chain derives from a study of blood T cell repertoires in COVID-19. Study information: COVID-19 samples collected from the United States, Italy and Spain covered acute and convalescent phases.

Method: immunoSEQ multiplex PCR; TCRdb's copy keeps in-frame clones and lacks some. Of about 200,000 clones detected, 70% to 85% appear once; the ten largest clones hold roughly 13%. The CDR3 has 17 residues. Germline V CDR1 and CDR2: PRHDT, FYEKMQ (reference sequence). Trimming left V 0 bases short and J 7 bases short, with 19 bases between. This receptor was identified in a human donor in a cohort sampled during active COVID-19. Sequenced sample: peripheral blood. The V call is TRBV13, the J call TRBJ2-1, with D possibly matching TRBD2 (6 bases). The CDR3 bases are TGTGCCAGCAGCTTAGGCCCCCTCGGCAGTGGGAGGAATGAGCAGTTCTTC. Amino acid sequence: CASSLGPLGSGRNEQFF. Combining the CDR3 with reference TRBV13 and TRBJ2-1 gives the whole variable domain AAGVIQSPRHLIKEKRETATLKCYPIPRHDTVYWYQQGPGQDPQFLISFYEKMQSDKGSIPDRFSAQQFSDYHSELNMSSLELGDSALYFCASSLGPLGSGRNEQFFGPGTRLTVL.